The 10 T cell receptor beta chains listed next were all sequenced from one sample in a study of regulatory T cells in long-lasting Graves disease. As for time point: persistent/refractory GD, antithyroid drugs over 5 years with positive TRAb. RNA isolated from PBMCs was used to make the TCR library. CDR3 regions were amplified by Arm-PCR using iRepertoire HTBI primers to build TCR beta libraries. In TCRdb, the multiplex PCR reads were re-called with MiXCR into one record per CDR3 protein. The sample consists of under 450,000 distinct CDR3 sequences, around 20% of them appearing once. Specimen: peripheral blood mononuclear cells (PBMCs), collected when the disease was refractory, from a patient treated with antithyroid drugs. The source is a female donor with Graves disease.

The chain joins TRBV24-1 to TRBJ2-2, with D hard to call. The ends were cut back, 7 bases at V and 5 bases at J, with 10 bases in the middle. The CDR3 runs 13 residues. Germline assignment: CDR1 KGHDR and CDR2 SFDVKD. The CDR3 nucleotides are TGTGCCACCAGCTCTCTGAGGACCGGGGAGCTGTTTTTT. It encodes CATSSLRTGELFF.

The chain employs TRBV7-9 and TRBJ2-5; D uncertain. Germline CDR1 reads SEHNR; CDR2 reads FQNEAQ (reference sequence). Between the trimmed V and J ends, which lost 5 bases and 1 base, there was a span of 14 bases. The CDR3 spans 15 residues. The chain's CDR3 is CASSTPMGIQETQYF. CDR3 nucleotide sequence: TGTGCCAGCAGCACCCCCATGGGAATCCAAGAGACCCAGTACTTC.

The table lists this clonotype with a few counts. This chain uses TRBV20-1 with TRBJ2-7; TRBD2 aligns across 9 bases. This CDR3 has 14 residues. Germline V CDR1 and CDR2: DFQATT, SNEGSKA (reference sequence). Trimming took 7 bases from V and 1 from J; bases not matched to a gene: 8. CDR3 sequence reads: CSGATGLASYEQYF. In DNA, the CDR3 is TGCAGTGGCGCCACGGGACTAGCATCCTACGAGCAGTACTTC.

This clonotype has at least ten counts. V is TRBV29-1 and J is TRBJ2-7; D unresolved. CDR3 length equals 13 residues. V gave up 3 bases and J gave up 5 bases, with 14 bases separating them. Germline V lookup: CDR1 SQVTM, CDR2 ANQGSEA. As DNA, the CDR3 is TGCAGCGTTGACGGTAAGGGCAGCGACGAGCAGTACTTC. Its translation is CSVDGKGSDEQYF.

As regards this clonotype: An end of the junction differs from the germline gene, which may be a read error. The chain employs TRBV28 and TRBJ2-7; no firm D call. This CDR3 spans 14 amino acids. Germline-derived CDR1 and CDR2 are MDHEN and SYDVKM. The chain's CDR3 is CASSSRQERYEQYF. Here the CDR3 DNA reads TGCGCCAGCAGTTCGAGGCAGGAAAGATACGAGCAGTACTTC.

The chain is built from TRBV9 and TRBJ2-5, with D tentatively TRBD1 (7 bases). The CDR3 has 15 amino acids. Trimming pared 4 bases from V and 7 bases from J, leaving 20 bases between. The germline V gene encodes CDR1 SGDLS and CDR2 YYNGEE. Here the CDR3 DNA reads TGTGCCAGCAGCCCCAGGGGGGAGCCGGGTAGGACCCAGTACTTC. Residues: CASSPRGEPGRTQYF.

This clonotype appeared a few times. V usage is TRBV20-1 and J usage is TRBJ1-5; D is ambiguous. Germline values: CDR1 DFQATT, CDR2 SNEGSKA (reference sequence). The CDR3 consists of 13 residues. V lost 3 bases and J 3 bases, leaving 9 bases between the germline ends. The CDR3 loop is CSASPQYNQPQHF. CDR3 DNA: TGCAGTGCTAGTCCGCAGTACAATCAGCCCCAGCATTTT.

Ten or more counts support this clonotype. The chain recombines TRBV27 with TRBJ2-7, with 12 bases identical to TRBD2. V shed 7 bases and J 7 bases; nucleotides not matched to a gene: 14. The CDR3 spans 16 residues. CDR1 and CDR2 (germline): MNHEY, SMNVEV (reference sequence). The CDR3 nucleotides read TGTGCCAGCACCCCTTCGACTAGCGGGAGATTCGGAGAGCAGTACTTC. This codes for CASTPSTSGRFGEQYF.

This clonotype was picked up a small number of times. The chain combines TRBV28 with TRBJ2-7; tentatively, D is TRBD2 (6 bases). Germline assignment: CDR1 MDHEN and CDR2 SYDVKM. The CDR3 runs to 13 residues. Trimming pared 7 bases from V and 0 bases from J, leaving 10 bases between. CDR3 DNA sequence: TGTGCCAGCACTATAGCGGACTCCTACGAGCAGTACTTC. It is translated as CASTIADSYEQYF.

V is TRBV19 and J is TRBJ1-6; D gene ambiguous. Germline loops: CDR1 LNHDA, CDR2 SQIVND (reference sequence). V was pared by 7 bases and J by 7 bases, with 8 bases between. This CDR3 is 12 amino acids long. CDR3 DNA sequence: TGTGCCAGTAAATTCACAAATTCACCCCTCCACTTT. Translating gives CASKFTNSPLHF.